The entry below gives a single TCR beta chain sequence along with its context. Its binding antigen is unknown. The sample holds no much larger clone one base away, and base qualities are not on file. The 80 to 95 tumor samples underwent high-throughput TCR profiling using ImmunoSEQ. The paper's processing steps were these. The repertoire diversity metrics included richness (unique productive sequences), clonality, evenness and relatedness, and the Bhattacharyya coefficient was used to measure similarity between samples. A sensitivity analysis that removed TCRs with fewer than two reads produced consistent conclusions. Entries here come from immuneACCESS through TCRdb and include only in-frame sequences with V and J called. Some clones fail to appear in such tables; in the studies checked, an unresolved V gene covers under half of the shortfall, and the cause of the remainder is unknown. The DNA was the basis for D and trimming; V, J and clone size are from that table. Recorded for this sample are roughly 2,000 clones; 66% of them occurred a single time. The ten largest clonotypes hold 14% of the sample.

Collection of tumor samples took place before definitive surgery or chemotherapy. Genomic DNA was extracted by the MD Anderson Biospecimen Extraction Resource, and TCR sequencing was done by the MD Anderson Cancer Genomics Laboratory. V loses 0 bases of germline sequence and J loses 8 bases, and the interval between the two ends is 11 bases. CDR1 and CDR2, looked up from the germline V gene, are MGHRA and YSYEKL. Taken from cysteine to phenylalanine, the CDR3 has 14 residues. Only the CDR3 DNA stays, 42 bases, in frame from base 1. The sample comes from a study of high-grade serous ovarian cancer treatment subgroups (dated by TCRdb to the early 2020s). With regard to the full study: A mean of around 13,000 reads and about 7,500 unique TCR beta rearrangements per sample was generated by sequencing. Each patient contributed one primary tumor and two metastatic tumor samples, giving more than 75 samples in total. A cohort of 30 patients was included: about 10 with no residual disease after primary surgery (R0), about 10 who were excellent NACT responders, and about 10 who were poor NACT responders. The study profiled TCR beta repertoires in high-grade serous ovarian cancer patients grouped by complete gross resection or neoadjuvant chemotherapy response under a laparoscopic triage algorithm.

What the authors observed across the whole study: TCR repertoire analyses were focused on CDR3, and CDR1 and CDR2 were not analyzed. Neoantigen level correlated positively with TCR clonal relatedness, and copy number variation and mutation load from whole-genome sequencing showed a positive trend with TCR clonal relatedness. Repertoire similarity ranging from about 0.1 to 0.85 was observed between tumors from the same patient, whereas almost no similarity was observed between different patients. Bulk tumor TCR sequencing lacked spatial information, limiting insight into HGSC tumor complexity and diversity.

The chain is encoded by TRBV4-1 joined to TRBJ2-4; the D gene is possibly TRBD1 or TRBD2, each agreeing over 5 bases. The clonotype originates from a human donor with high-grade serous ovarian cancer. The material sequenced was tumor tissue. The CDR3 sequence is CASSQDKGTDIQYF. The nucleotide sequence reads as follows: TGCGCCAGCAGCCAAGACAAGGGGACGGACATTCAGTACTTC.